This TCR beta chain was sequenced during a study of memory CD4+ T cells and cytomegalovirus serostatus. General study points: Of 150 to 200 reported CMV TCRbeta sequences, just over 65 were found in memory CD4+ repertoires.

The sort gate was single viable CD3+CD4+CD8-CD45RO+ cells for memory CD4+ T cells. As to this clone: Its specificity is not known.

Only in-frame clones appear in the TCRdb table, and some are missing; sequencing was by immunoSEQ multiplex PCR. The sample holds some 47,000 clones; 75% to 85% are singletons and the top ten take roughly 0.84%. The sample was memory CD4+ T cells from blood. The TCR sequence derives from an adult in good health and CMV-seronegative.

The CDR3 nucleotides are TGTGCCAGCAGACCCACCGGGACAGGGGGAACCGGGGAGCTGTTTTTT. Protein product: CASRPTGTGGTGELFF. The chain recombines TRBV11-2 with TRBJ2-2; TRBD1 aligns across 11 bases. V shed 6 bases and J 5 bases; nucleotides not matched to a gene: 8. CDR1 and CDR2 from the germline V gene are SGHAT and FQNNGV. The CDR3 runs to 16 residues.